Each of the 17 T cell receptor beta chains below was sequenced from the same sample in a study of blood T cell repertoires in COVID-19. Sequencing used immunoSEQ multiplex PCR; TCRdb keeps in-frame clones, though not all of them. The sample lists a few hundred thousand clones; nearly 90% were seen once. The sequencing sample was made of peripheral blood. These TCRs come from a man between 18 and 29 years old with active or convalescent COVID-19.

This clone was seen only once. The rearrangement links TRBV10-3 to TRBJ1-3; D might be TRBD1 (6 bases). This CDR3 spans 14 amino acids. CDR1 is ENHRY, CDR2 SYGVKD, per germline. V lost 4 bases and J 4 bases, leaving 11 bases between the germline ends. CDR3 nucleotides: TGTGCCATCAGTGCCGCAGGGACAGGAAACACCATATATTTT. Amino acids: CAISAAGTGNTIYF.

In this sample, this clone turned up a few times. CDR3 in amino acids: CATRLSGDSYEQYF. CDR3 sequence (DNA): TGTGCCACCAGGCTGTCGGGGGACTCCTACGAGCAGTACTTC. The V and J genes are TRBV15 and TRBJ2-7; possible D gene TRBD2, 6 bases. This CDR3 is built from 14 residues. Trimming stripped 6 bases from V and 0 bases from J, with 12 bases between. The germline gives CDR1 LNHNV, CDR2 YYDKDF (reference sequence).

The chain is built from TRBV10-3 and TRBJ1-5; no definite D call. With 2 bases removed from V and 7 bases from J, the gap between germline ends came to 12 bases. There are 14 residues in the CDR3. The V gene's germline CDR1 is ENHRY and CDR2 SYGVKD. CDR3 sequence (DNA): TGTGCCATCAGTGAGGATCCGGCGGAGCAGCCCCAGCATTTT. Protein product: CAISEDPAEQPQHF.

The rearrangement joins TRBV27 to TRBJ1-5; D gene unclear. V was shortened by 8 bases and J by 10 bases, with 12 bases between the two germline ends. CDR3 length equals 11 residues. The germline V gene encodes CDR1 MNHEY and CDR2 SMNVEV (reference sequence). CDR3 sequence (DNA): TGTGCCAGCGGCCGCGGCCTTCCCCAGCATTTT. Its protein is CASGRGLPQHF.

This chain links TRBV7-9 with TRBJ2-1, with D possibly being TRBD1 (5 bases). Germline V gives CDR1 SEHNR, CDR2 FQNEAQ (reference sequence). The V end lost 4 bases, the J end lost 9 bases, and 19 bases lay between the germline ends. The length of the CDR3 is 15 residues. CDR3 region: CASSSRTTVVGEQFF. CDR3 in DNA: TGTGCCAGCAGCTCCCGGACAACAGTCGTTGGTGAGCAGTTCTTC.

This rearrangement joins TRBV27 to TRBJ1-1; 7 positions match TRBD1. Germline V lookup: CDR1 MNHEY, CDR2 SMNVEV (reference sequence). The CDR3 extends over 16 amino acids. V was clipped by 3 bases and J by 2 bases; unmatched bases: 9. CDR3 loop: CASSFQKTGLNTEAFF. CDR3 sequence (DNA): TGTGCCAGCAGTTTCCAGAAGACAGGGCTCAACACTGAAGCTTTCTTT.

The chain links TRBV6-2 or TRBV6-3 to TRBJ1-2, with D tentatively TRBD1 (6 bases). This CDR3 region has 14 residues. Germline loops: CDR1 MNHEY, CDR2 SVGEGT. Trimming removed 5 bases from V and 8 bases from J, with 18 bases in between. The CDR3 is CASSQQGEMGGYTF. In DNA, the CDR3 is TGTGCCAGCAGTCAACAGGGTGAGATGGGCGGCTACACCTTC.

The chain employs TRBV11-2 and TRBJ1-6; no clear D gene. Trimming stripped 2 bases from V and 10 bases from J, with 6 bases between. Germline values: CDR1 SGHAT, CDR2 FQNNGV. The CDR3 sequence is 12 residues long. The CDR3 spells CASSLRLSPLHF. The CDR3 bases are TGTGCCAGCAGCTTAAGACTGTCACCCCTCCACTTT.

The rearrangement links TRBV6-6 to TRBJ1-4, with 9 bases matching TRBD1. Germline V CDR1 and CDR2: MNHNY, SVGAGI (reference sequence). J was trimmed by 12 bases and V by 5 bases; bases with no gene match: 7. The CDR3 has 13 amino acids. The CDR3 sequence: CASSDTRTGELFF. Here the CDR3 DNA reads TGTGCCAGCAGTGACACCCGGACAGGGGAACTGTTTTTT.

About this clone itself: The identical CDR3 is also encoded by other nucleotide sequences in the sample. J is TRBJ2-3 and V is TRBV5-1, with D possibly matching TRBD2 (6 bases). From germline, CDR1 is SGHRS and CDR2 YFSETQ. The CDR3 loop spans 15 amino acids. V shed 2 bases and J shed 0 bases, with 10 bases lying between them. As DNA, the CDR3 is TGCGCCAGCAGCTTAAGTGGGACTAGCACAGATACGCAGTATTTT. Protein: CASSLSGTSTDTQYF.

V usage is TRBV3-1 (or the pseudogene TRBV3-2) and J usage is TRBJ1-4; D is unresolved. CDR1 is LGHDT, CDR2 YNNKEL, per germline (reference sequence). CDR3 length equals 14 residues. The ends were cut back, 8 bases at V and 5 bases at J, with 15 bases in the middle. In DNA, the CDR3 is TGTGCCAGCGGGGTTAGCTCGGGGAATGAAAAACTGTTTTTT. It specifies CASGVSSGNEKLFF.

This chain uses TRBV20-1 with TRBJ1-1; D not certain. Trimming removed 6 bases from V and 5 bases from J, with 10 bases in between. The CDR3 covers 11 residues. Germline CDR1 DFQATT, CDR2 SNEGSKA (reference sequence). The CDR3 sequence is CSAADGTEAFF. CDR3 DNA sequence: TGCAGTGCAGCGGATGGGACTGAAGCTTTCTTT.

J is TRBJ1-6 and V is TRBV12-5; D is unclear. With 1 base removed from V and 10 bases from J, the gap between germline ends came to 14 bases. In germline, CDR1 is LGHNT, CDR2 FRNRAP. This CDR3 is built from 15 residues. The CDR3 protein is CASGLADGYRSPLHF. The CDR3 coding sequence is TGTGCTAGTGGTTTGGCCGACGGGTATCGATCACCCCTCCACTTT.

This chain uses TRBV29-1 with TRBJ2-5, with TRBD2 as a possible D gene (6 bases). The CDR3 totals 15 residues. V lost 0 bases and J lost 1, with 12 bases in between. The germline CDR1 and CDR2 sequences are SQVTM and ANQGSEA. CDR3 in amino acids: CSVEDRAGPQETQYF. Written as DNA, the CDR3 is TGCAGCGTTGAAGATCGGGCGGGACCCCAAGAGACCCAGTACTTC.

The chain employs TRBV27 and TRBJ1-6; a possible D gene is TRBD1 (5 bases). The CDR3 runs to 16 residues. V was cut by 2 bases and J by 9 bases, with 17 bases left in between. Per germline, CDR1 MNHEY and CDR2 SMNVEV (reference sequence). The CDR3 reads CASSLKVAGVGSPLHF. Written as DNA, the CDR3 is TGTGCCAGCAGTTTAAAAGTGGCGGGGGTGGGTTCACCCCTCCACTTT.

V gene TRBV7-8 combines with J gene TRBJ2-1, with 8 nucleotides matching TRBD2. Germline CDR1 is SGHVS and CDR2 is FQNEAQ. The junction had 7 bases not matched to a gene; V was cut back by 7 bases and J by 5 bases. The CDR3 spans 14 residues. In nucleotides, the CDR3 is TGTGCCAGCATGGGGACTAGTCTGGACAATGAGCAGTTCTTC. Protein product: CASMGTSLDNEQFF.

The V call is TRBV27, the J call TRBJ2-7; D gene ambiguous. Between the trimmed V and J ends, which lost 2 bases and 0 bases, there was a span of 8 bases. The germline gives CDR1 MNHEY, CDR2 SMNVEV (reference sequence). The CDR3 runs 14 residues. Written as DNA, the CDR3 is TGTGCCAGCAGTTTACAGGCAGGCTCCTACGAGCAGTACTTC. This gives the protein CASSLQAGSYEQYF.